Below, one T cell receptor (beta chain) is given with its context. Its cognate antigen is unknown. The data are from a study of T-cell memory formation after mild COVID-19. For the study at large: TCR clusters mostly belonged to single donors. Study-wide results and limits: In pre-infection memory, a portion of responding clones appeared, which suggested that cross-reactive memory joined. Confirmation was lacking for SARS-CoV-2 specificity of second-wave clones that peaked on day 37.

The CDR3 is made up of 13 amino acids. Germline-derived CDR1 and CDR2 are SGHTA and FQGTGA. The V gene end was trimmed by 5 bases and the J gene end by 9 bases; junction bases not matched to a gene: 7. Constant-segment-primed 5'RACE gave TCR alpha and TCR beta cDNA libraries with sample barcodes and UMIs. In TCRdb, the 5' RACE reads were re-called with MiXCR into one record per CDR3 protein. The data contain hundreds of thousands of distinct CDR3 sequences, 7% to 10% of them singletons. The clonotype comes from a man aged 18 to 29 who had mild COVID-19 (a few samples of this study predate the infection). Cell type and time point are not known. The sequencing sample was made of PBMCs or a T cell subset sorted from them (not recorded which). The chain is built from TRBV7-3 and TRBJ2-1, with TRBD2 identical over 7 bases. The CDR3 loop is CASSPATGGEQFF. The CDR3 coding sequence is TGTGCCAGCAGCCCTGCCACGGGGGGTGAGCAGTTCTTC.